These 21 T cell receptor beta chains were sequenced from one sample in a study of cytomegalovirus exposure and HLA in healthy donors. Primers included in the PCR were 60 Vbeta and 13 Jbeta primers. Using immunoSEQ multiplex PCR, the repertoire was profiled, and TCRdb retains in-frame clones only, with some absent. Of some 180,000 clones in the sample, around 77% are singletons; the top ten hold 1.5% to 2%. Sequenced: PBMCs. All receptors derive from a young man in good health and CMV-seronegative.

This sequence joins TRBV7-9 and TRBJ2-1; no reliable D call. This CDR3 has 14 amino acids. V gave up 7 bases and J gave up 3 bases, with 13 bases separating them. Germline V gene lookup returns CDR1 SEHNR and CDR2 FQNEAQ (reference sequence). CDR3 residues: CASKTERNYNEQFF. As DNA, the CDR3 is TGTGCCAGCAAAACAGAGAGAAACTACAATGAGCAGTTCTTC. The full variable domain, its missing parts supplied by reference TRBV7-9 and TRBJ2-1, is DTGVSQNPRHKITKRGQNVTFRCDPISEHNRLYWYRQTLGQGPEFLTYFQNEAQLEKSRLLSDRFSAERPKGSFSTLEIQRTEQGDSAMYLCASKTERNYNEQFFGPGTRLTVL.

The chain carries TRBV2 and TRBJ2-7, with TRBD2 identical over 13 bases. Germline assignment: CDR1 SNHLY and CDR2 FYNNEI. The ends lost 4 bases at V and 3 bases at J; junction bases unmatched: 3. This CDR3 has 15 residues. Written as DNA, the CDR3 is TGTGCCAGCAGTGTCACTAGCGGGAGGGTCTACGAGCAGTACTTC. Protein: CASSVTSGRVYEQYF.

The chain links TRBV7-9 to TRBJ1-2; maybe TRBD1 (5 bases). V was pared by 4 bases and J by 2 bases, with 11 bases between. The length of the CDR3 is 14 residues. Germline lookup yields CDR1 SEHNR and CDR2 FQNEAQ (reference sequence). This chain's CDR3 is CASSSQGKNYGYTF. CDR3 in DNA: TGTGCCAGCAGCTCCCAGGGAAAAAACTATGGCTACACCTTC.

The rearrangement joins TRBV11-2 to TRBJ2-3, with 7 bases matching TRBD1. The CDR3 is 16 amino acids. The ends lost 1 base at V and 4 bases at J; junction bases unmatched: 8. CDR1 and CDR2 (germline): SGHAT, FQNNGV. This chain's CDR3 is CASSLGQQGPPDTQYF. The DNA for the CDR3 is TGTGCCAGCAGCTTAGGGCAACAGGGGCCCCCAGATACGCAGTATTTT.

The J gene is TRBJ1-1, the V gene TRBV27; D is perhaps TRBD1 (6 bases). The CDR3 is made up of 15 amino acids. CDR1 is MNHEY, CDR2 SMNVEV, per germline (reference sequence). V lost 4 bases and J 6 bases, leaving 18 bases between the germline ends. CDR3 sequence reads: CASSSKSLGGPEAFF. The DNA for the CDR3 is TGTGCCAGCAGTTCGAAATCCCTGGGGGGGCCTGAAGCTTTCTTT.

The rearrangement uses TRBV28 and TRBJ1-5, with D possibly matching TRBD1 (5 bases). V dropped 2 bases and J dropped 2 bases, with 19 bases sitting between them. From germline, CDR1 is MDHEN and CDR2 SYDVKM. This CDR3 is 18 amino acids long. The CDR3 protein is CASSLPRQWGVGNQPQHF. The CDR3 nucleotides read TGTGCCAGCAGTTTACCCCGACAGTGGGGGGTTGGCAATCAGCCCCAGCATTTT.

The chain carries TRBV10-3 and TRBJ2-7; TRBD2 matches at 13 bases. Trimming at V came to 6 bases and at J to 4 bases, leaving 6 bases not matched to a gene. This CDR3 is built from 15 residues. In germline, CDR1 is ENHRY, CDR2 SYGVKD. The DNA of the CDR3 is TGTGCCATCAGGAGGACTAGCGGGAGAGGGTACGAGCAGTACTTC. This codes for CAIRRTSGRGYEQYF.

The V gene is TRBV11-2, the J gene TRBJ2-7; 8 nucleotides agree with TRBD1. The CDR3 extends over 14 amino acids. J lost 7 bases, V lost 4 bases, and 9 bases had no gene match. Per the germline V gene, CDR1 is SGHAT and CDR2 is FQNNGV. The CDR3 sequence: CASSSSTGVVEQYF. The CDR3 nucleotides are TGTGCCAGCAGCTCATCGACAGGGGTAGTGGAGCAGTACTTC.

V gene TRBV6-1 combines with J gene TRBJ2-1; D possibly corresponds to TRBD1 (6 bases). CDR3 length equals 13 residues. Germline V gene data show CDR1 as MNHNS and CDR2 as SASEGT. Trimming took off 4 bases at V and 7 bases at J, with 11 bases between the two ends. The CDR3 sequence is CASSGEGDNEQFF. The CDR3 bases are TGTGCCAGCAGTGGAGAGGGGGATAATGAGCAGTTCTTC.

CDR3 sequence reads: CTSNRTAGGLYEQYF. The CDR3 coding sequence is TGCACCAGCAATCGAACAGCGGGAGGGCTCTACGAGCAGTACTTC. The chain combines TRBV1 with TRBJ2-7; TRBD2, as called in the table, went unchecked against the DNA. TRBV1 is a pseudogene locus. This CDR3 is 15 amino acids long.

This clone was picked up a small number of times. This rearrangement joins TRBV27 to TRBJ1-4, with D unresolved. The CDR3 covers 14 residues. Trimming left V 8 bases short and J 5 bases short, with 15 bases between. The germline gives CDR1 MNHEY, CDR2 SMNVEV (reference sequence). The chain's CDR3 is CASGDSWRNEKLFF. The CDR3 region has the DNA TGTGCCAGCGGCGACTCCTGGAGGAATGAAAAACTGTTTTTT.

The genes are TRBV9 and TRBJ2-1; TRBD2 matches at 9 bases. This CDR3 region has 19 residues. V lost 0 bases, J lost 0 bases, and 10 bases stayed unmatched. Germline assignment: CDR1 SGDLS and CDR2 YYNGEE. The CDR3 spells CASSVEGSGSRGSYNEQFF. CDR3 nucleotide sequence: TGTGCCAGCAGCGTAGAGGGTAGCGGGAGCCGTGGCTCCTACAATGAGCAGTTCTTC. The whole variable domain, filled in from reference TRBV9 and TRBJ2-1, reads DSGVTQTPKHLITATGQRVTLRCSPRSGDLSVYWYQQSLDQGLQFLIQYYNGEERAKGNILERFSAQQFPDLHSELNLSSLELGDSALYFCASSVEGSGSRGSYNEQFFGPGTRLTVL.

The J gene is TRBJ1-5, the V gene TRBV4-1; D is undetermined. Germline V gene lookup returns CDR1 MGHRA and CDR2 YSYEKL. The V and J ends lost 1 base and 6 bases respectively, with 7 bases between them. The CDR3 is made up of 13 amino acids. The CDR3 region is CASSQVSFQPQHF. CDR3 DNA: TGCGCCAGCAGCCAAGTTTCGTTTCAGCCCCAGCATTTT.

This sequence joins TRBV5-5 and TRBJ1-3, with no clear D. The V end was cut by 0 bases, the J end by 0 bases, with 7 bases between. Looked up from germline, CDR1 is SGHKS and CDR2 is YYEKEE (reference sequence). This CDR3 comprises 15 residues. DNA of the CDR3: TGTGCCAGCAGCTTGGGTACAGCCTCTGGAAACACCATATATTTT. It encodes CASSLGTASGNTIYF.

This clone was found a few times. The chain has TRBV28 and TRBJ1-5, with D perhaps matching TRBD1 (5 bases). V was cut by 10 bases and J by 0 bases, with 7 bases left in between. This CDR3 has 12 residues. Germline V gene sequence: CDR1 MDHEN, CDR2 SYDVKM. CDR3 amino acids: CAMQGSNQPQHF. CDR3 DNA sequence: TGTGCCATGCAGGGTAGCAATCAGCCCCAGCATTTT.

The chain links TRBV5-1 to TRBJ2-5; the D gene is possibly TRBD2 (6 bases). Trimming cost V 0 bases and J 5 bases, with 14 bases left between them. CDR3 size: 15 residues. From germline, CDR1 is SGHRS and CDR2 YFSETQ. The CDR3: CASSLVGGVGETQYF. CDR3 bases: TGCGCCAGCAGCTTGGTGGGGGGAGTGGGTGAGACCCAGTACTTC.

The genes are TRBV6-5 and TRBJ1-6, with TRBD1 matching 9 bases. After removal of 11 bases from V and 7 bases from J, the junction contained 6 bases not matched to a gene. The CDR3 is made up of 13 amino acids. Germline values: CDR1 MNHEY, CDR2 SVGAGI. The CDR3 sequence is CAAGGQGNSPLHF. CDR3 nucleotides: TGTGCCGCGGGGGGACAGGGCAATTCACCCCTCCACTTT.

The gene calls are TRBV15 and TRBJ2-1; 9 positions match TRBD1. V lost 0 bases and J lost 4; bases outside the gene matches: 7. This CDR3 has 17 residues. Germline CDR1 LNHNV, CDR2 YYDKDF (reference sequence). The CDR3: CATSRDQGQGRYNEQFF. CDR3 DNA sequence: TGTGCCACCAGCAGAGATCAAGGACAGGGGAGGTACAATGAGCAGTTCTTC.

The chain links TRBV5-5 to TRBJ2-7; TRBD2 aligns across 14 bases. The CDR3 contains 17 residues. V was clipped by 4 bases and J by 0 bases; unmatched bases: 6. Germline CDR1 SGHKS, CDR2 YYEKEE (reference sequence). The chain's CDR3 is CASSLGLAGGNSYEQYF. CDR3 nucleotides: TGTGCCAGCAGCCTAGGACTAGCGGGAGGTAACTCCTACGAGCAGTACTTC. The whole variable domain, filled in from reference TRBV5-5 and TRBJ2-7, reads DAGVTQSPTHLIKTRGQQVTLRCSPISGHKSVSWYQQVLGQGPQFIFQYYEKEERGRGNFPDRFSARQFPNYSSELNVNALLLGDSALYLCASSLGLAGGNSYEQYFGPGTRLTVT.

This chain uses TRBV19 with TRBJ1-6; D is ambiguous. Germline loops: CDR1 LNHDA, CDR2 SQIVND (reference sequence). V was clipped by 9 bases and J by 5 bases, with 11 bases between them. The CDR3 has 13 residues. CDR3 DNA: TGTGCCAGCTGGAATCAGGATAATTCACCCCTCCACTTT. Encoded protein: CASWNQDNSPLHF.

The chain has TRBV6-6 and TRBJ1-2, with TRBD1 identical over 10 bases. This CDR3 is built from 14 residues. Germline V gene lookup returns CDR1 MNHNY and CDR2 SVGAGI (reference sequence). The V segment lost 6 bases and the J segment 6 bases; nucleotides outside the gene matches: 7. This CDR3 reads CASRVTGTGDGYTF. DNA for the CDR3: TGTGCCAGCAGGGTCACCGGGACAGGGGATGGCTACACCTTC.